A selection of T cell receptor beta chains follows, all from one sample in a study of vaccination effects on CD4 cells after COVID-19. Antigens of these TCRs are unknown. Method: immunoSEQ multiplex PCR; TCRdb's copy keeps in-frame clones and lacks some. The profile shows approximately 30,000 clones, about three quarters of them singletons. Sequences were derived from CD4+ T cells from PBMCs cultured without peptide, sampled after COVID-19 vaccination. All receptors come from a human donor who had a prior SARS-CoV-2 infection. Both conserved end residues are part of each CDR3. The D gene is left open where the match is weak. Not every row has a clone size; where given, it reads once, few, many or a size class.

D gene	V gene	J gene	clone size	CDR3 DNA	CDR3 protein
TRBD1	TRBV2	TRBJ2-7	few	TGTGCCAGCACCGCCCGACAGGGATACTCCTACGAGCAGTACTTC	CASTARQGYSYEQYF
NA	TRBV9	TRBJ2-5	NA	TGTGCCAGCAGCGTAGAGGGAGGGGGTCAAGAGACCCAGTACTTC	CASSVEGGGQETQYF
NA	TRBV2	TRBJ1-3	NA	TGTGCCAGCAGGAGAAGGGCCTTCGGGGGGCCTTCTGGAAACACCATATATTTT	CASRRRAFGGPSGNTIYF
TRBD1	TRBV9	TRBJ1-4	few	TGTGCCAGCAGCGTCGGACAGGGGACTAATGAAAAACTGTTTTTT	CASSVGQGTNEKLFF
NA	TRBV9	TRBJ2-3	NA	TGTGCCAGCAGCGTAGTCGGGAGTCGGTCAGATACGCAGTATTTT	CASSVVGSRSDTQYF
NA	TRBV24-1	TRBJ1-2	NA	TGTGCCACCAGTGATTTTTCCTATGGCTACACCTTC	CATSDFSYGYTF
NA	TRBV7-2	TRBJ1-2	NA	TGTGCCAGCAGCTGGGAGGACTCCGGGGGCTACACCTTC	CASSWEDSGGYTF
TRBD2	TRBV2	TRBJ2-5	NA	TGTGCCAGCAGTTATGAACGGGAGGCTAGAGATGGGTACTTC	CASSYEREARDGYF
TRBD2	TRBV19	TRBJ2-1	NA	TGTGCCAGTAGTATCGGGACTAGGGGGTACAATGAGCAGTTCTTC	CASSIGTRGYNEQFF
NA	TRBV18	TRBJ2-7	NA	TGTGCCAGCTCACCTAACCCGGCCGGATTGGAGCAGTACTTC	CASSPNPAGLEQYF
TRBD1	TRBV6-6	TRBJ1-1	NA	TGTGCCAGCAGACAGGGGATGAACACTGAAGCTTTCTTT	CASRQGMNTEAFF